This T cell receptor beta chain comes out of a study of blood T cells in healthy people across ages. To note about this clonotype: Its antigen is unknown.

For the second PCR, which ran for about 7 to 11 cycles, a sample-barcoded 5' primer and a J-beta primer mix were used. With 12 random nucleotides, a template-switch adaptor tagged each individual cDNA molecule. TCRdb ran MiXCR on the 5' RACE reads and lists one entry per CDR3 protein. The table includes approximately 1,100,000 distinct CDR3 sequences, 40% to 55% detected once. This CDR3 region has 13 residues. V lost 7 bases to trimming and J lost 0 bases, with 9 bases between them. Per the germline V gene, CDR1 is SQVTM and CDR2 is ANQGSEA. Whole-study results and caveats: While age rose, TCR beta diversity per million T cells dropped in a roughly linear way. Donor CMV infection status was unknown, possibly confounding age-related changes in expanded clonotypes. Estimates drawn from one million T cells were deemed to understate diversity.

The specimen sequenced was blood. The receptor's source is a woman aged 60 to 75 in good health. The chain is built from TRBV29-1 and TRBJ2-2; D unclear. In DNA, the CDR3 is TGCAGCGCACAGAACGCGAACACCGGGGAGCTGTTTTTT. Its protein product is CSAQNANTGELFF.